These T cell receptor beta chains were read from a single sample in a study of T cell changes during pregnancy in multiple sclerosis. Some clones are missing from TCRdb's copy, which holds only in-frame ones; the method was immunoSEQ multiplex PCR. The sample contains over 70,000 clones, approximately 94% of which appear only once. Sequenced material: peripheral blood, taken in the third trimester of pregnancy. These receptors came from a female donor with multiple sclerosis, enrolled in a pregnancy study. The CDR3 runs from the conserved cysteine through the conserved F or W. The D gene is left open where the match is weak. Clone size is shown for a subset of rows, as once, few, many or a class of expanded clone.

J gene,V gene,D gene,clone size,CDR3 protein,CDR3 DNA
TRBJ2-2,TRBV6-1,NA,NA,CASTEPRVGTGELFF,TGTGCCAGCACCGAACCCAGGGTTGGCACCGGGGAGCTGTTTTTT
TRBJ2-1,TRBV13,NA,NA,CASSLGTGNNEQFF,TGTGCCAGCAGCTTAGGTACAGGGAACAATGAGCAGTTCTTC
TRBJ2-1,TRBV5-1,TRBD2,once,CASSFSLAGEGYNEQFF,TGCGCCAGCAGCTTCTCGCTAGCGGGAGAAGGCTACAATGAGCAGTTCTTC
TRBJ2-6,TRBV10-2,TRBD1,NA,CASRDREGVFGSGANVLTF,TGCGCCAGCCGGGACAGGGAGGGGGTGTTCGGCTCTGGGGCCAACGTCCTGACTTTC
TRBJ2-3,TRBV9,NA,NA,CASSATATLSTDTQYF,TGTGCCAGCAGCGCGACAGCGACCCTAAGCACAGATACGCAGTATTTT
TRBJ2-4,TRBV18,NA,NA,CASSLNRRPIQYF,TGTGCCAGCTCACTAAACAGGCGCCCCATTCAGTACTTC
TRBJ1-2,TRBV25-1,NA,once,CASSELGGGYGYTF,TGTGCCAGCAGTGAATTGGGAGGGGGCTATGGCTACACCTTC
TRBJ2-4,TRBV28,TRBD2,once,CASSSYRTSGSSVKNIQYF,TGTGCCAGCAGTTCCTATAGGACTAGCGGGAGTTCGGTCAAAAACATTCAGTACTTC
TRBJ2-6,TRBV5-1,TRBD1,NA,CASSMATEGAGSSGANVLTF,TGCGCCAGCAGCATGGCCACAGAGGGGGCTGGTTCATCTGGGGCCAACGTCCTGACTTTC
TRBJ1-4,TRBV2,NA,NA,CASGGEKLFF,TGTGCCAGCGGGGGGGAAAAACTGTTTTTT
TRBJ2-6,TRBV13,TRBD1,NA,CASSLAWTGDSGANVLTF,TGTGCCAGCAGCTTAGCCTGGACAGGGGACTCTGGGGCCAACGTCCTGACTTTC
TRBJ2-7,TRBV13,TRBD2,NA,CASSSGTSGPYEQYF,TGTGCCAGCAGCTCAGGGACTAGCGGGCCCTACGAGCAGTACTTC
TRBJ2-1,TRBV7-9,NA,once,CASSDRISQSNEQFF,TGTGCCAGCAGCGACCGCATTTCACAGTCCAATGAGCAGTTCTTC
TRBJ1-1,TRBV7-2,NA,NA,CASSRQGYTEAFF,TGTGCCAGCAGCCGCCAGGGTTACACTGAAGCTTTCTTT
TRBJ2-1,TRBV18,NA,NA,CASSPVGEANEQFF,TGTGCCAGCTCACCGGTGGGAGAGGCTAATGAGCAGTTCTTC
TRBJ1-5,TRBV19,NA,NA,CASSRYQGSNQPQHF,TGTGCCAGTAGTAGGTACCAGGGTAGCAATCAGCCCCAGCATTTT
TRBJ2-7,TRBV29-1,TRBD1,NA,CSVEGTGTHEQYF,TGCAGCGTTGAAGGGACAGGCACTCACGAGCAGTACTTC
TRBJ1-2,TRBV11-2,TRBD1,NA,CASSSGQGGGYTF,TGTGCCAGCAGCTCGGGACAGGGTGGGGGCTACACCTTC
TRBJ2-5,TRBV27,TRBD1,NA,CASSLGAGPPGPGQQETQYF,TGTGCCAGCAGTTTGGGCGCCGGGCCACCTGGACCGGGACAGCAAGAGACCCAGTACTTC
TRBJ1-5,TRBV30,TRBD1,NA,CAWSRGQGANQPQHF,TGTGCCTGGAGTAGGGGACAGGGGGCTAATCAGCCCCAGCATTTT
TRBJ2-5,TRBV28,NA,NA,CASRRTEVETQYF,TGTGCCAGCAGGCGGACAGAGGTGGAGACCCAGTACTTC
TRBJ2-7,TRBV19,TRBD1,NA,CASSIQGVSPYEQYF,TGTGCCAGTAGTATTCAGGGGGTATCACCCTACGAGCAGTACTTC
TRBJ1-1,TRBV10-3,NA,NA,CAISEDSSDTEAFF,TGTGCCATCAGTGAGGACAGCTCAGACACTGAAGCTTTCTTT
TRBJ2-1,TRBV5-6,NA,NA,CASSSKGSYNEQFF,TGTGCCAGCAGCTCTAAGGGGTCCTACAATGAGCAGTTCTTC
TRBJ1-3,TRBV2,TRBD1,NA,CASSNERLTRTGIRRNTIYF,TGTGCCAGCAGTAACGAACGGTTGACCCGGACAGGGATCCGAAGAAACACCATATATTTT
TRBJ2-5,TRBV30,NA,NA,CAWSVGVVWETQYF,TGTGCCTGGAGTGTCGGGGTAGTATGGGAGACCCAGTACTTC
TRBJ2-5,TRBV5-4,TRBD2,NA,CASRSGRADHETQYF,TGTGCCAGCAGAAGCGGGAGGGCCGATCACGAGACCCAGTACTTC
TRBJ2-7,TRBV28,TRBD1,NA,CASSLWTGSYEQYF,TGTGCCAGCAGTTTGTGGACAGGCTCCTACGAGCAGTACTTC
TRBJ2-1,TRBV4-3,TRBD1,NA,CASSRPGTGHNEQFF,TGCGCCAGCAGCCGACCAGGGACAGGACACAATGAGCAGTTCTTC
TRBJ2-1,TRBV5-5,TRBD2,NA,CASTRLAGVLEQFF,TGTGCCAGCACCCGACTAGCGGGAGTGTTAGAGCAGTTCTTC
TRBJ2-5,TRBV11-2,TRBD2,few,CASSPLWGGETQYF,TGTGCCAGCAGCCCCCTATGGGGGGGGGAGACCCAGTACTTC
TRBJ1-5,TRBV5-6,NA,few,CASSRTGVFQPQHF,TGTGCCAGCAGTCGCACCGGTGTGTTCCAGCCCCAGCATTTT
TRBJ2-7,TRBV4-2,NA,once,CASSQGATGTTYRDEQYF,TGTGCCAGCAGCCAAGGGGCGACCGGGACAACCTACCGCGACGAGCAGTACTTC
TRBJ1-5,TRBV6-1,NA,NA,CASSGQPSNQPQHF,TGTGCCAGCAGTGGACAGCCCAGCAATCAGCCCCAGCATTTT
TRBJ1-5,TRBV30,NA,NA,CAWSLGGNSNQPQHF,TGTGCCTGGAGTCTCGGAGGGAATAGCAATCAGCCCCAGCATTTT
TRBJ1-2,TRBV27,TRBD1,NA,CASRGQGAQNYGYTF,TGTGCCAGCAGAGGGCAGGGGGCCCAAAACTATGGCTACACCTTC
TRBJ2-7,TRBV25-1,TRBD1,NA,CASSEPGTGGEQYF,TGTGCCAGCAGTGAACCCGGGACAGGGGGCGAGCAGTACTTC
TRBJ2-1,TRBV5-4,TRBD1,NA,CASSWGQPNEQFF,TGTGCCAGCAGCTGGGGACAGCCCAATGAGCAGTTCTTC
TRBJ2-3,TRBV5-1,TRBD1,NA,CASSLGQVSSTDTQYF,TGCGCCAGCAGCTTAGGACAGGTTTCTAGCACAGATACGCAGTATTTT
TRBJ2-3,TRBV5-6,NA,once,CASLAELNTDTQYF,TGTGCCAGTTTAGCGGAACTTAACACAGATACGCAGTATTTT
TRBJ2-5,TRBV7-7,NA,NA,CASSFAGRGETQYF,TGTGCCAGCAGCTTCGCGGGGCGGGGAGAGACCCAGTACTTC
TRBJ1-5,TRBV6-6,NA,once,CASTYQATANQPQHF,TGTGCCAGCACCTACCAGGCGACAGCTAATCAGCCCCAGCATTTT
TRBJ2-7,TRBV28,TRBD1,NA,CASLGGQGAHYEQYF,TGTGCCAGCCTTGGGGGACAGGGGGCCCATTACGAGCAGTACTTC
TRBJ2-2,TRBV29-1,TRBD2,NA,CSAYGLAGGNTGELFF,TGCAGCGCTTACGGGCTAGCGGGAGGAAACACCGGGGAGCTGTTTTTT
TRBJ1-4,TRBV6-1,NA,NA,CASSVIRGEITSNEKLFF,TGTGCCAGCAGTGTGATTAGGGGCGAAATAACTTCTAATGAAAAACTGTTTTTT
TRBJ1-4,TRBV6-1,NA,few,CASSEAGDWGEKLFF,TGTGCCAGCAGTGAAGCTGGGGACTGGGGTGAAAAACTGTTTTTT
TRBJ1-1,TRBV28,NA,NA,CASSSAGFNTEAFF,TGTGCCAGCAGCTCGGCGGGTTTCAACACTGAAGCTTTCTTT
TRBJ2-5,TRBV25-1,TRBD1,NA,CASSEQTGGETQYF,TGTGCCAGCAGTGAACAGACAGGGGGGGAGACCCAGTACTTC
TRBJ1-3,TRBV18,NA,NA,CASSDPLQTATPGNTIYF,TGTGCCAGCTCCGACCCCCTTCAGACAGCCACTCCTGGAAACACCATATATTTT
TRBJ2-7,TRBV4-2,NA,NA,CASSQEKQGPYEQYF,TGTGCCAGCAGCCAAGAGAAGCAGGGGCCCTACGAGCAGTACTTC